The clone carrying this T cell receptor beta chain was found many times. This record comes from a study of neurological immune-mediated disorders. Germline CDR1 is KGHSH and CDR2 is LQKENI. The CDR3 has 15 residues. V was trimmed by 3 bases and J by 3 bases, leaving 9 bases between them. Volunteers from a blood bank in Maryland, USA, made up the healthy controls. From 15-18 subjects, over 180 million TCR-beta sequences were obtained in each sequencing run. TCRdb recomputed calls from the 5' RACE reads with MiXCR, one row per CDR3 protein. The data hold tens of thousands of distinct CDR3 sequences, with approximately 14% observed a single time.

The sample consisted of PBMCs. The TCR comes from a woman aged 45-60 years in good health. The chain carries TRBV18 and TRBJ2-6, with D perhaps being TRBD1 or TRBD2 (5 bases each). The CDR3 protein is CASSPSGSGANVLTF. CDR3 sequence (DNA): TGTGCCAGCTCACCCTCAGGGAGTGGGGCCAACGTCCTGACTTTC.